This T cell receptor (beta chain) was recovered during a study of blood T cell repertoires in COVID-19. Study summary: Cohort 3 recovery required two negative PCRs, clearance, or symptom resolution.

TCRdb keeps only in-frame clones here, not all; method: immunoSEQ multiplex PCR. The sample includes over 110,000 clones, over 75% of them seen just once. This CDR3 comprises 15 residues. The V and J ends lost 5 bases and 3 bases respectively, with 13 bases between them. Germline-derived CDR1 and CDR2 are SGHTA and FQGNSA. This clonotype originated in a man in his fifties in a cohort exposed to, infected with or recovered from COVID-19 (not recorded which). Specimen: PBMCs or T cells enriched from blood (not recorded which). This chain connects TRBV7-2 to TRBJ1-4; D is perhaps TRBD1 (6 bases). The CDR3 is CASSPHRAPNEKLFF. The CDR3 DNA is TGTGCCAGCAGCCCACACAGGGCTCCTAATGAAAAACTGTTTTTT.